This T cell receptor (beta chain) was sequenced in a study of control samples from healthy donors and cancer patients. Clones were sequenced by immunoSEQ multiplex PCR, and TCRdb holds only the in-frame ones, with some missing. The top ten hold more than 1.3% of the sample, which has over 150,000 clones, approximately 92% seen once. The TCR sequence derives from a man in his thirties or forties in good health. Source material: blood.

CDR3 in DNA: TGTGCCACCAGTGGGCGGGGGAACACTGAAGCTTTCTTT. This codes for CATSGRGNTEAFF. The chain joins TRBV24-1 to TRBJ1-1; D remains ambiguous. The CDR3 runs 13 residues. V was trimmed by 5 bases and J by 1 base, leaving 7 bases between them. Looked up from germline, CDR1 is KGHDR and CDR2 is SFDVKD.